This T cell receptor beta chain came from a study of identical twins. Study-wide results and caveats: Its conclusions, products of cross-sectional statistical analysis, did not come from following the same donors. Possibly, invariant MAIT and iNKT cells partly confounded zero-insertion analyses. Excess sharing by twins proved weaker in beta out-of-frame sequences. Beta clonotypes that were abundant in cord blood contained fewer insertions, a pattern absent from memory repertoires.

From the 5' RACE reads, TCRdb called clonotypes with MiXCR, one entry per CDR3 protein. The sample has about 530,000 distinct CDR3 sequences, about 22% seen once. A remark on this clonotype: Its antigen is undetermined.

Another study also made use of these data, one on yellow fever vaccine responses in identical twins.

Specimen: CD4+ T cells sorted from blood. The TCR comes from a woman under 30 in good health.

The CDR3 reads CASSLDTKQFF. The CDR3 region has the DNA TGTGCCAGCAGCCTGGACACCAAGCAGTTCTTC. The V call is TRBV7-9, the J call TRBJ2-1, with D possibly TRBD1 on 5 matching bases. The CDR3 has 11 residues. Germline values: CDR1 SEHNR, CDR2 FQNEAQ (reference sequence). V gave up 5 bases and J gave up 11 bases, with 10 bases separating them. Complete variable domain (other parts from reference TRBV7-9 and TRBJ2-1): DTGVSQNPRHKITKRGQNVTFRCDPISEHNRLYWYRQTLGQGPEFLTYFQNEAQLEKSRLLSDRFSAERPKGSFSTLEIQRTEQGDSAMYLCASSLDTKQFFGPGTRLTVL.